Presented here are 30 T cell receptor beta chains from one specimen sequenced in a study of CD8 T cells in Susac syndrome. With random hexamers, reverse transcription was performed on about 0.5 to 1 ug of RNA. TCRdb reanalysed the immunoSEQ multiplex PCR reads using MiXCR and keeps one entry per CDR3 protein. The table shows some 240,000 distinct CDR3 sequences, with roughly 95% occurring only once. The sequenced material came from CD4+ T cells from PBMCs. All receptors derive from a human donor with Susac syndrome.

The V and J genes are TRBV7-3 and TRBJ1-1; D is unclear. Germline loops: CDR1 SGHTA, CDR2 FQGTGA. This CDR3 is built from 16 residues. The germline V and J ends were trimmed by 2 bases and 0 bases, with 13 bases remaining between them. The CDR3 here is CASSLSGSLLNTEAFF. CDR3 DNA sequence: TGTGCCAGCAGCTTATCGGGGTCTTTGTTGAACACTGAAGCTTTCTTT.

The chain recombines TRBV30 with TRBJ2-7, with no clear D. Per germline, CDR1 GTSNPN and CDR2 SVGIG (reference sequence). V was clipped by 2 bases and J by 1 base, with 9 bases between them. The length of the CDR3 is 13 residues. The CDR3 here is CAWSIKGSYEQYF. The CDR3 DNA follows: TGTGCCTGGAGTATAAAGGGTTCCTACGAGCAGTACTTC.

CDR3 in DNA: TGCAGCTACGGACAGATGAACACTGAAGCTTTCTTT. Its translation: CSYGQMNTEAFF. This chain joins TRBV29-1 and TRBJ1-1; possibly TRBD1 for D (6 bases). Trimming shortened V by 8 bases and J by 0 bases, and 10 bases separated the two germline ends. Germline CDR1 SQVTM, CDR2 ANQGSEA. The CDR3 covers 12 residues.

This rearrangement joins TRBV9 to TRBJ1-1; D unclear. The CDR3 has 14 amino acids. Trimming left V 0 bases short and J 6 bases short, with 12 bases between. Germline V gives CDR1 SGDLS, CDR2 YYNGEE. The CDR3 region has the DNA TGTGCCAGCAGCGTAGGGGGAGCGACCCCTGAAGCTTTCTTT. Translated: CASSVGGATPEAFF.

This chain joins TRBV6-5 and TRBJ1-5; D perhaps matches TRBD1 (6 bases). With 0 bases removed from V and 6 bases from J, the gap between germline ends came to 18 bases. CDR3 size: 17 residues. CDR1 and CDR2 from the germline V gene are MNHEY and SVGAGI. CDR3: CASSYSYLQGMGQPQHF. The CDR3 nucleotides are TGTGCCAGCAGTTACTCCTACCTACAGGGTATGGGTCAGCCCCAGCATTTT.

The chain recombines TRBV20-1 with TRBJ2-1; D may be TRBD2 (6 bases). This CDR3 has 14 residues. Per germline, CDR1 DFQATT and CDR2 SNEGSKA (reference sequence). V was clipped by 2 bases and J by 6 bases, with 14 bases between them. The CDR3 region has the DNA TGCAGTGCTAGAACTAGCTCTTCTGTCAATGAGCAGTTCTTC. It translates to CSARTSSSVNEQFF.

The chain joins TRBV4-2 to TRBJ2-7, with D possibly matching TRBD2 (6 bases). Germline V gives CDR1 LGHNA, CDR2 YNFKEQ. CDR3 length: 15 amino acids. V dropped 0 bases and J dropped 0 bases, with 9 bases sitting between them. The CDR3 loop reads CASSQEEGISYEQYF. CDR3 in DNA: TGTGCCAGCAGCCAAGAGGAGGGTATCTCCTACGAGCAGTACTTC.

CDR3 sequence: CASTPQLAGTGELFF. The CDR3 DNA follows: TGTGCCAGCACCCCCCAGCTAGCGGGGACCGGGGAGCTGTTTTTT. The chain joins TRBV12-3 or TRBV12-4 to TRBJ2-2; 9 bases map to TRBD2. CDR3 size: 15 residues. The V gene end was trimmed by 7 bases and the J gene end by 5 bases; junction bases not matched to a gene: 8.

V and J are TRBV30 and TRBJ2-7; 10 bases line up with TRBD1. Germline CDR1 reads GTSNPN; CDR2 reads SVGIG (reference sequence). The CDR3 is made up of 12 amino acids. The CDR3 DNA is TGTGCTGCGGGACAGGGGTATTACGAGCAGTACTTC. Translated, it gives CAAGQGYYEQYF. The complete variable domain, with remaining parts taken from reference TRBV30 and TRBJ2-7, reads SQTIHQWPATLVQPVGSPLSLECTVEGTSNPNLYWYRQAAGRGLQLLFYSVGIGQISSEVPQNLSASRPQDRQFILSSKKLLLSDSGFYLCAAGQGYYEQYFGPGTRLTVT.

This clonotype was seen a single time. The chain carries TRBV29-1 and TRBJ2-3; D is unresolved. Per germline, CDR1 SQVTM and CDR2 ANQGSEA. The CDR3 is made up of 12 amino acids. V lost 5 bases, J lost 6 bases, and 12 bases lay in between. The CDR3: CSVTVEVDTQYF. In DNA, the CDR3 is TGCAGCGTTACGGTTGAAGTGGATACGCAGTATTTT.

The J gene is TRBJ2-1, the V gene TRBV28, with 12 positions matching TRBD2. The CDR3 has 15 residues. The germline gives CDR1 MDHEN, CDR2 SYDVKM. The junction had 14 bases not matched to a gene; V was cut back by 7 bases and J by 13 bases. The CDR3 DNA follows: TGTGCCAGCACCCTGGGGGGACTAGCGGGCGCTCGTCAGTTCTTC. Its translation: CASTLGGLAGARQFF.

The CDR3 protein is CASSLGPANYGYTF. CDR3 DNA sequence: TGCGCCAGCAGCTTGGGCCCGGCTAACTATGGCTACACCTTC. The rearrangement links TRBV5-1 to TRBJ1-2; D is unresolved. Germline V gene sequence: CDR1 SGHRS, CDR2 YFSETQ. This CDR3 spans 14 amino acids. V lost 0 bases, J lost 0 bases, and 6 bases lay in between.

The chain carries TRBV20-1 and TRBJ1-1; no clear D gene. This CDR3 comprises 12 residues. V gave up 5 bases and J gave up 0 bases, with 7 bases separating them. The germline V gene has CDR1 DFQATT and CDR2 SNEGSKA (reference sequence). The DNA for the CDR3 is TGCAGTGCTCGCGGGCTGAACACTGAAGCTTTCTTT. Translation gives CSARGLNTEAFF.

The chain joins TRBV20-1 to TRBJ1-1; D ambiguous. There are 11 residues in the CDR3. V was trimmed by 6 bases and J by 7 bases, leaving 12 bases between them. Per the germline V gene, CDR1 is DFQATT and CDR2 is SNEGSKA (reference sequence). The CDR3 loop is CSASLKIEAFF. CDR3 DNA: TGCAGTGCAAGCCTTAAGATTGAAGCTTTCTTT.

The chain combines TRBV5-1 with TRBJ2-1; TRBD2 might be the D (6 bases). CDR1 SGHRS and CDR2 YFSETQ come from the germline V gene. CDR3 length equals 15 residues. Trimming took off 3 bases at V and 6 bases at J, with 16 bases between the two ends. The CDR3 DNA follows: TGCGCCAGCAGCTCCCCTGGGGCGGGATTCAATGAGCAGTTCTTC. The encoded protein is CASSSPGAGFNEQFF.

The chain links TRBV19 to TRBJ2-7, with D perhaps TRBD2 (7 bases). V was pared by 1 base and J by 2 bases, with 9 bases between. Germline CDR1 reads LNHDA; CDR2 reads SQIVND (reference sequence). The CDR3 runs to 14 residues. The CDR3 nucleotides are TGTGCCAGTAGTATAGTCGGGGGGCCCTACGAGCAGTACTTC. Its translation is CASSIVGGPYEQYF. The complete variable domain, with remaining parts taken from reference TRBV19 and TRBJ2-7, reads DGGITQSPKYLFRKEGQNVTLSCEQNLNHDAMYWYRQDPGQGLRLIYYSQIVNDFQKGDIAEGYSVSREKKESFPLTVTSAQKNPTAFYLCASSIVGGPYEQYFGPGTRLTVT.

This chain joins TRBV14 and TRBJ1-1, with unresolved D. Deletions cut 1 base from V and 4 bases from J, with 7 bases between. This CDR3 has 13 amino acids. Per germline, CDR1 SGHDN and CDR2 FVKESK. DNA for the CDR3: TGTGCCAGCAGCCAAGGGCTGATCACTGAAGCTTTCTTT. Translating gives CASSQGLITEAFF.

The chain has TRBV25-1 and TRBJ1-2; D gene uncertain. The germline gives CDR1 MGHDK, CDR2 SYGVNS. The germline V and J ends were trimmed by 1 base and 4 bases, with 4 bases remaining between them. CDR3 length: 12 residues. As DNA, the CDR3 is TGTGCCAGCAGTGAATCCCCCTATGGCTACACCTTC. Residues: CASSESPYGYTF.

The chain recombines TRBV30 with TRBJ2-1, with TRBD1 matching 7 bases. Germline CDR1 reads GTSNPN; CDR2 reads SVGIG (reference sequence). V lost 1 base to trimming and J lost 12 bases; unmatched junction nucleotides: 9. This CDR3 comprises 13 residues. CDR3 nucleotide sequence: TGTGCCTGGAGTGCGGGACAGTTCGGGCGGCAGTTCTTC. Amino acids: CAWSAGQFGRQFF.

The chain employs TRBV15 and TRBJ2-1, with 9 bases lining up with TRBD2. J was trimmed by 2 bases and V by 5 bases; bases with no gene match: 7. The CDR3 length is 16 residues. Germline lookup yields CDR1 LNHNV and CDR2 YYDKDF (reference sequence). In nucleotides, the CDR3 is TGTGCCACCAGCGGGGTCCGCGGGAGGGCCTACAATGAGCAGTTCTTC. Its translation: CATSGVRGRAYNEQFF.

V usage is TRBV3-1 and J usage is TRBJ1-2; unclear D gene. The CDR3 contains 17 residues. Looked up from germline, CDR1 is LGHDT and CDR2 is YNNKEL (reference sequence). Trimming stripped 0 bases from V and 1 base from J, with 15 bases between. Here the CDR3 DNA reads TGTGCCAGCAGCCAAGAACCCTGGACCTCCTTTAACTATGGCTACACCTTC. This codes for CASSQEPWTSFNYGYTF.

CDR3 protein: CASSPPVQSSYNEQFF. Written as DNA, the CDR3 is TGTGCCAGCAGCCCACCGGTACAGAGCTCCTACAATGAGCAGTTCTTC. The chain employs TRBV12-3 or TRBV12-4 and TRBJ2-1; no firm D call. This CDR3 comprises 16 residues. Between the trimmed V and J ends, which lost 6 bases and 0 bases, there was a span of 15 bases.

This chain joins TRBV3-1 and TRBJ1-1; tentatively, D is TRBD1 (5 bases). The CDR3 is 14 residues long. V gave up 2 bases and J gave up 1 base, with 8 bases separating them. CDR1 LGHDT and CDR2 YNNKEL come from the germline V gene (reference sequence). The CDR3 here is CASSQWDGNTEAFF. CDR3 coding DNA: TGTGCCAGCAGCCAATGGGACGGGAACACTGAAGCTTTCTTT.

The V gene is TRBV20-1, the J gene TRBJ2-1; TRBD1 is a possible D gene (6 bases). Germline V CDR1 and CDR2: DFQATT, SNEGSKA (reference sequence). The CDR3 has 15 amino acids. Trimming stripped 6 bases from V and 5 bases from J, with 20 bases between. The CDR3: CSATGGPLLDNEQFF. Here the CDR3 DNA reads TGCAGTGCCACTGGGGGCCCTCTACTAGACAATGAGCAGTTCTTC.

The CDR3 DNA sequence: TGCGCCAGCAGCTTGGTCCTACAGGGGAATACGCAGTATTTT. The encoded protein is CASSLVLQGNTQYF. The V gene is TRBV5-1, the J gene TRBJ2-3; 7 bases agree with TRBD1. CDR1 is SGHRS and CDR2 is YFSETQ in the germline V gene. V lost 0 bases, J lost 7 bases, and 5 bases stayed unmatched. This CDR3 spans 14 amino acids.

This chain uses TRBV7-9 with TRBJ2-1, with 9 bases identical to TRBD1. The CDR3 contains 16 residues. CDR1 and CDR2 from the germline V gene are SEHNR and FQNEAQ (reference sequence). The V gene end was trimmed by 4 bases and the J gene end by 7 bases; junction bases not matched to a gene: 11. DNA of the CDR3: TGTGCCAGCAGCTCATACCGGGACAGGGAACGAAATGAGCAGTTCTTC. As protein: CASSSYRDRERNEQFF.

This rearrangement joins TRBV3-1 to TRBJ1-2; maybe TRBD1 (6 bases). Germline V gene sequence: CDR1 LGHDT, CDR2 YNNKEL (reference sequence). The CDR3 runs 12 residues. Trimming removed 4 bases from V and 5 bases from J, with 8 bases in between. The CDR3 sequence is CASSLTGYGYTF. As DNA, the CDR3 is TGTGCCAGCAGCCTGACAGGTTATGGCTACACCTTC. Complete variable domain (other parts from reference TRBV3-1 and TRBJ1-2): DTAVSQTPKYLVTQMGNDKSIKCEQNLGHDTMYWYKQDSKKFLKIMFSYNNKELIINETVPNRFSPKSPDKAHLNLHINSLELGDSAVYFCASSLTGYGYTFGSGTRLTVV.

The chain links TRBV4-1 to TRBJ1-2, with TRBD1 identical over 7 bases. J was trimmed by 5 bases and V by 2 bases; bases with no gene match: 20. Germline V lookup: CDR1 MGHRA, CDR2 YSYEKL. CDR3 length: 19 residues. The CDR3 loop is CASSQTNRDRVLVKYGYTF. The CDR3 DNA is TGCGCCAGCAGCCAAACTAACCGGGACAGAGTTCTTGTAAAATATGGCTACACCTTC.

CDR3 loop: CASSYSNSGYGYTF. CDR3 sequence (DNA): TGTGCCAGCAGTTACTCGAACAGCGGCTATGGCTACACCTTC. This rearrangement joins TRBV6-5 to TRBJ1-2, with D unclear. The CDR3 runs to 14 residues. In germline, CDR1 is MNHEY, CDR2 SVGAGI. Trimming left V 0 bases short and J 4 bases short, with 9 bases between.

The chain employs TRBV7-2 and TRBJ1-5; a possible D gene is TRBD1 (5 bases). Deletions cut 5 bases from V and 0 bases from J, with 20 bases between. The CDR3 totals 18 residues. The germline CDR1 and CDR2 sequences are SGHTA and FQGNSA. The CDR3 bases are TGTGCCAGCAGCCCCATCGGACGACAGACCCTTAGCAATCAGCCCCAGCATTTT. Encoded protein: CASSPIGRQTLSNQPQHF.